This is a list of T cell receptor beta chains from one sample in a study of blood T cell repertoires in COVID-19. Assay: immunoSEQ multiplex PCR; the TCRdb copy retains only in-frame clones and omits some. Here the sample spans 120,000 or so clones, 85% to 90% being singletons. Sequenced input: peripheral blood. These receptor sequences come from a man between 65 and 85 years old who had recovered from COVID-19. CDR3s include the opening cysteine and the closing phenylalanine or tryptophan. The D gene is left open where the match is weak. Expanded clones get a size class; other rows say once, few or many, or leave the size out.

CDR3 DNA: TGCGCCAGCAGCCAAGGATCGGTCGATTCACCCCTCCACTTT; CDR3 protein: CASSQGSVDSPLHF; J gene: TRBJ1-6; clone size: NA; V gene: TRBV4-1; D gene: NA
CDR3 DNA: TGTGCCAGTAGTAAGGGGGATGGGTACACAGATACGCAGTATTTT; CDR3 protein: CASSKGDGYTDTQYF; J gene: TRBJ2-3; clone size: NA; V gene: TRBV19; D gene: NA
CDR3 DNA: TGTGCCAGCAGTTCAACTTGGACAGGGTTGGGGAAACTGTTTTTT; CDR3 protein: CASSSTWTGLGKLFF; J gene: TRBJ1-4; clone size: NA; V gene: TRBV6-5; D gene: TRBD1
CDR3 DNA: TGTGCCAGCATCGACCGAGGCCGGCCCCAGCATTTT; CDR3 protein: CASIDRGRPQHF; J gene: TRBJ1-5; clone size: NA; V gene: TRBV6-5; D gene: NA
CDR3 DNA: TGTGCCAGCAAGCGACTAGCGGGTGGGGAGGAGTTCTTC; CDR3 protein: CASKRLAGGEEFF; J gene: TRBJ2-1; clone size: NA; V gene: TRBV2; D gene: TRBD2
CDR3 DNA: TGTGCCATCAGTGAGGCGGGGGACTTGAACACTGAAGCTTTCTTT; CDR3 protein: CAISEAGDLNTEAFF; J gene: TRBJ1-1; clone size: NA; V gene: TRBV10-3; D gene: NA
CDR3 DNA: TGTGCCAGCAGTCCAGGGACAGGGGCTACTAATGAAAAACTGTTTTTT; CDR3 protein: CASSPGTGATNEKLFF; J gene: TRBJ1-4; clone size: NA; V gene: TRBV28; D gene: TRBD1
CDR3 DNA: TGCGCCAGCAGCCAAGATAAACTAGGCAGCAAAGAGACCCAGTACTTC; CDR3 protein: CASSQDKLGSKETQYF; J gene: TRBJ2-5; clone size: NA; V gene: TRBV4-3; D gene: NA
CDR3 DNA: TGCGCCAGCAGCCAAGGTGGGCAGGGTTGGACAGATACGCAGTATTTT; CDR3 protein: CASSQGGQGWTDTQYF; J gene: TRBJ2-3; clone size: NA; V gene: TRBV4-1; D gene: NA
CDR3 DNA: TGTGCCAGCAGCCAAGATCTTAGGGACAGCTACTATGGCTACACCTTC; CDR3 protein: CASSQDLRDSYYGYTF; J gene: TRBJ1-2; clone size: NA; V gene: TRBV3-1/TRBV3-2; D gene: TRBD1
CDR3 DNA: TGTGCCAGCAGCCCCGGTCTAGGCTACACCTTC; CDR3 protein: CASSPGLGYTF; J gene: TRBJ1-2; clone size: once; V gene: TRBV6-5; D gene: NA
CDR3 DNA: TGTGCCAGCAGCCCAAGGACAGGCCGTAACTATGGCTACACCTTC; CDR3 protein: CASSPRTGRNYGYTF; J gene: TRBJ1-2; clone size: NA; V gene: TRBV21-1; D gene: NA
CDR3 DNA: TGTGCCAGCAGTTTGAGCGGACAAGAGACCCAGTACTTC; CDR3 protein: CASSLSGQETQYF; J gene: TRBJ2-5; clone size: NA; V gene: TRBV12-3/TRBV12-4; D gene: NA
CDR3 DNA: TGTGCCAGCAGCTTAGCGTATGATGGGGGCGATCTCCTCTACGAGCAGTACTTC; CDR3 protein: CASSLAYDGGDLLYEQYF; J gene: TRBJ2-7; clone size: once; V gene: TRBV7-2; D gene: NA
CDR3 DNA: TGTGCCAGCAGCTTGGGACAGGGGGCTGAAAAACTGTTTTTT; CDR3 protein: CASSLGQGAEKLFF; J gene: TRBJ1-4; clone size: NA; V gene: TRBV11-2; D gene: TRBD1
CDR3 DNA: TGTGCCAGTAGTTTAGGACCTGGACAGGGACCCCGGGGAGAGACCCAGTACTTC; CDR3 protein: CASSLGPGQGPRGETQYF; J gene: TRBJ2-5; clone size: NA; V gene: TRBV19; D gene: TRBD1
CDR3 DNA: TGCGCCAGCAGCTTGGCAGGGAAAAACTACAATGAGCAGTTCTTC; CDR3 protein: CASSLAGKNYNEQFF; J gene: TRBJ2-1; clone size: NA; V gene: TRBV5-1; D gene: NA
CDR3 DNA: TGTGCCAGCAGTCCCGGGACAGGGGCACGTGGCTACACCTTC; CDR3 protein: CASSPGTGARGYTF; J gene: TRBJ1-2; clone size: few; V gene: TRBV28; D gene: TRBD1
CDR3 DNA: TGTGCCAGCAGCTTGAGGTGGGACGAGCAGTACTTC; CDR3 protein: CASSLRWDEQYF; J gene: TRBJ2-7; clone size: NA; V gene: TRBV11-3; D gene: NA
CDR3 DNA: TGTGCCAGCACCCTTAATTCGGATGAGCAGTTCTTC; CDR3 protein: CASTLNSDEQFF; J gene: TRBJ2-1; clone size: NA; V gene: TRBV4-2; D gene: NA
CDR3 DNA: TGTGCCATCAGTGAGAAGCCCATCTCCTACGAGCAGTACTTC; CDR3 protein: CAISEKPISYEQYF; J gene: TRBJ2-7; clone size: NA; V gene: TRBV10-3; D gene: NA
CDR3 DNA: TGTGCCAGCAGCTCCGCGAGTATCTATGGCTACACCTTC; CDR3 protein: CASSSASIYGYTF; J gene: TRBJ1-2; clone size: NA; V gene: TRBV5-5; D gene: NA
CDR3 DNA: TGTGCCAGCAGTGCGACAGAAAATTCACCCCTCCACTTT; CDR3 protein: CASSATENSPLHF; J gene: TRBJ1-6; clone size: NA; V gene: TRBV6-6; D gene: NA
CDR3 DNA: TGTGCCAGCAGTGATTTCTACACAGGGGAAGAGACCCAGTACTTC; CDR3 protein: CASSDFYTGEETQYF; J gene: TRBJ2-5; clone size: NA; V gene: TRBV6-2/TRBV6-3; D gene: TRBD1
CDR3 DNA: TGTGCCAGCAGGACCTCGGGGATCACCATATATTTT; CDR3 protein: CASRTSGITIYF; J gene: TRBJ1-3; clone size: few; V gene: TRBV28; D gene: NA
CDR3 DNA: TGTGCCAGCAGCAAACCGACAGAGATCTATGGCTACACCTTC; CDR3 protein: CASSKPTEIYGYTF; J gene: TRBJ1-2; clone size: few; V gene: TRBV7-2; D gene: NA
CDR3 DNA: TGTGCCAGCAGGATTCGACAGGAGAATGGCTACACCTTC; CDR3 protein: CASRIRQENGYTF; J gene: TRBJ1-2; clone size: NA; V gene: TRBV5-4; D gene: NA
CDR3 DNA: TGTGCCAGCAGCGACAGGGGCGGCTACGAGCAGTACTTC; CDR3 protein: CASSDRGGYEQYF; J gene: TRBJ2-7; clone size: NA; V gene: TRBV27; D gene: TRBD1
CDR3 DNA: TGTGCCAGCTCGTACACAACAGATACGCAGTATTTT; CDR3 protein: CASSYTTDTQYF; J gene: TRBJ2-3; clone size: NA; V gene: TRBV18; D gene: NA
CDR3 DNA: TGTGCCAGCAGTTTGAGGGACATTCAGTACTTC; CDR3 protein: CASSLRDIQYF; J gene: TRBJ2-4; clone size: NA; V gene: TRBV28; D gene: NA
CDR3 DNA: TGTGCCAGCAGCCCAGGACTAGCGGGAGTGGAAGAGCAGTACTTC; CDR3 protein: CASSPGLAGVEEQYF; J gene: TRBJ2-7; clone size: NA; V gene: TRBV9; D gene: TRBD2
CDR3 DNA: TGTGCCACCAGCAGAGATGTGAGGGGGTTCACTGAAGCTTTCTTT; CDR3 protein: CATSRDVRGFTEAFF; J gene: TRBJ1-1; clone size: NA; V gene: TRBV15; D gene: NA
CDR3 DNA: TGTGCCAGCAGTCGGGACAGGGCTCGCACAGATACGCAGTATTTT; CDR3 protein: CASSRDRARTDTQYF; J gene: TRBJ2-3; clone size: NA; V gene: TRBV2; D gene: TRBD1
CDR3 DNA: TGTGCCAGCAGTGTCGACCTGAATCAGGCCCAGCATTTT; CDR3 protein: CASSVDLNQAQHF; J gene: TRBJ1-5; clone size: NA; V gene: TRBV2; D gene: NA
CDR3 DNA: TGTGCCTGGAGTGTAACCGGAGGGTATGGCTACACCTTC; CDR3 protein: CAWSVTGGYGYTF; J gene: TRBJ1-2; clone size: NA; V gene: TRBV30; D gene: NA
CDR3 DNA: TGTGCCAGCAGTTCCCAGGGCAATCAGCCCCAGCATTTT; CDR3 protein: CASSSQGNQPQHF; J gene: TRBJ1-5; clone size: NA; V gene: TRBV12-3/TRBV12-4; D gene: NA
CDR3 DNA: TGCAGCGTGGTTACAGACAGCAATCAGCCCCAGCATTTT; CDR3 protein: CSVVTDSNQPQHF; J gene: TRBJ1-5; clone size: NA; V gene: TRBV29-1; D gene: NA
CDR3 DNA: TGTGCCAGCTACCACAATGGGGCGTTTGCCGGGGAGCTGTTTTTT; CDR3 protein: CASYHNGAFAGELFF; J gene: TRBJ2-2; clone size: NA; V gene: TRBV18; D gene: NA
CDR3 DNA: TGCGCCAGCAGCGCGCGAGGGGGCGCCGGGGCCAACGTCCTGACTTTC; CDR3 protein: CASSARGGAGANVLTF; J gene: TRBJ2-6; clone size: NA; V gene: TRBV5-1; D gene: TRBD1
CDR3 DNA: TGTGCCAGCAGCTTGGGGGTAGCGGGAGCCCCCTACAATGAGCAGTTCTTC; CDR3 protein: CASSLGVAGAPYNEQFF; J gene: TRBJ2-1; clone size: NA; V gene: TRBV5-5; D gene: TRBD2
CDR3 DNA: TGTGCCATCAGTGAGTCGATGACGGGATATAGCAATCAGCCCCAGCATTTT; CDR3 protein: CAISESMTGYSNQPQHF; J gene: TRBJ1-5; clone size: NA; V gene: TRBV10-3; D gene: NA
CDR3 DNA: TGTGCCAGCAGCTTAGTCGTGCTAGCGGGCTATACGCAGTATTTT; CDR3 protein: CASSLVVLAGYTQYF; J gene: TRBJ2-3; clone size: NA; V gene: TRBV7-2; D gene: TRBD2
CDR3 DNA: TGTGCCAGTAGGAACCTTGGGACAGGGGTCACCGGGGAGCTGTTTTTT; CDR3 protein: CASRNLGTGVTGELFF; J gene: TRBJ2-2; clone size: NA; V gene: TRBV19; D gene: TRBD1
CDR3 DNA: TGTGCCAGCAGTTACGAGCGGGTCGGGTACAATGAGCAGTTCTTC; CDR3 protein: CASSYERVGYNEQFF; J gene: TRBJ2-1; clone size: NA; V gene: TRBV6-5; D gene: NA
CDR3 DNA: TGTGCCATCAGTATTGAGGGGGCGAACACTGAAGCTTTCTTT; CDR3 protein: CAISIEGANTEAFF; J gene: TRBJ1-1; clone size: NA; V gene: TRBV10-3; D gene: TRBD1
CDR3 DNA: TGCGCCAGCAGCTCTAGCGTTGCCTACGAGCAGTACTTC; CDR3 protein: CASSSSVAYEQYF; J gene: TRBJ2-7; clone size: NA; V gene: TRBV5-1; D gene: NA
CDR3 DNA: TGTGCCAGCAGCCCCTACTCCGGACAAACCTCCTACGAGCAGTACTTC; CDR3 protein: CASSPYSGQTSYEQYF; J gene: TRBJ2-7; clone size: NA; V gene: TRBV13; D gene: NA
CDR3 DNA: TGTGCCAGCAGTTTATCAATCTACACCGGGGAGCTGTTTTTT; CDR3 protein: CASSLSIYTGELFF; J gene: TRBJ2-2; clone size: NA; V gene: TRBV27; D gene: NA
CDR3 DNA: TGTGCCAGCAGTAAGAGAACCGGGACTAGCATCTCCTACGAGCAGTACTTC; CDR3 protein: CASSKRTGTSISYEQYF; J gene: TRBJ2-7; clone size: NA; V gene: TRBV6-4; D gene: TRBD2